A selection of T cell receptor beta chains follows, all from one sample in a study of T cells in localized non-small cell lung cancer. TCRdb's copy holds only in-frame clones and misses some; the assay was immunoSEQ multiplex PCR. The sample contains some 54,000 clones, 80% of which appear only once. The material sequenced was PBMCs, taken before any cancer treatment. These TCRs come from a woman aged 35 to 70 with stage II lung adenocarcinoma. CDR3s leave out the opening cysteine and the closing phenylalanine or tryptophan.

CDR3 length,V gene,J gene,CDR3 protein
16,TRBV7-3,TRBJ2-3,ASSLLGPLGVRPDTQY
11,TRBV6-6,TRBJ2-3,ASSPESTDTQY
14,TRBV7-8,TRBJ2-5,ASSYSGGASSETQY
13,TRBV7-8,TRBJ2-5,ASSLTGGYQETQY
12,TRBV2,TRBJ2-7,ASRIGTATYEQY
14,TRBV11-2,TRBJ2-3,ASSLRGLEGTDTQY
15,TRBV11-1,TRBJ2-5,ASSLGSGAVFQETQY
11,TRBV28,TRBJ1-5,ASTPRGNQPQH
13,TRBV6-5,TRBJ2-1,ASSPNSGPLNEQF
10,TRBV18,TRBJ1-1,ASSSEGTEAF
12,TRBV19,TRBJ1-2,ASSMRQENYGYT
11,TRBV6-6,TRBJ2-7,ASSYSIGYEQY
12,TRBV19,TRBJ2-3,ASSGGLGTDTQY
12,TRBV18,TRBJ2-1,ASSPSGGHNEQF
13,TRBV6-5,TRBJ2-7,ASSQGGLEQYEQY
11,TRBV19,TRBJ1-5,ASSMRGNQPQH
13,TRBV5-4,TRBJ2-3,ASSQERDRADTQY
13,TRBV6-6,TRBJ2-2,ASIPQGRNTGELF
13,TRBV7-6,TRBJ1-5,ASSLEDRDGQPQH
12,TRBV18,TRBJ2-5,ASSQGHGQETQY
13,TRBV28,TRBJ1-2,ASSIPSGWVGGYT
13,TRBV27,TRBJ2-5,ASSLGGGGQETQY
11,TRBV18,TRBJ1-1,ASSGLMNTEAF
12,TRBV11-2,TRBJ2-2,ASSQMPGTGELF
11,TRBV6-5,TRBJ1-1,ASSQQAGTEAF
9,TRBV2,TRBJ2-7,ASSEAGEQY
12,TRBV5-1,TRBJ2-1,ASSLQQGAGEQF
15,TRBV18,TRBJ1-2,ASSLRDIGQSDYGYT
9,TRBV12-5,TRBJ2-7,ASGHSYEQY
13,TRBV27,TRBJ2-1,ASSLAFSSYNEQF
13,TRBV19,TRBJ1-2,ASSSADKIPYGYT
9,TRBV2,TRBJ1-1,ASRGLLEAF
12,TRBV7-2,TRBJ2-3,ASSLFLGADTQY
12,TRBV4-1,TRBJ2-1,ASSQEEGANEQF
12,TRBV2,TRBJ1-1,ASRKGTGNTEAF
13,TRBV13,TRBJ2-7,ASSPGQGQSYEQY
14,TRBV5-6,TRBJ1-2,ASSLSLQGRIYGYT
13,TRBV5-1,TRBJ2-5,ASSRLAGSQETQY
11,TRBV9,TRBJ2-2,ASSVGLTGELF
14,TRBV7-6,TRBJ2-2,ASSLEPTGNTGELF
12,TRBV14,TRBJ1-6,ASSQEVGRGPLH
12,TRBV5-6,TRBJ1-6,ASSSGGVNSPLH
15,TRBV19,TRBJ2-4,ASSILPGGRAKNIQY